Listed here are 24 T cell receptor beta chains from one sample, sequenced in a study of PD-1 blockade in classical Hodgkin lymphoma. Every patient relapsed after autologous stem cell transplantation, and brentuximab vedotin exposure varied. After thawing, PBMCs were subjected to magnetic negative selection to isolate CD8+ T cells. The data were produced by immunoSEQ multiplex PCR, yet TCRdb's version contains in-frame clones alone and is incomplete. This table holds about 5,600 clones, roughly four fifths found once. Source: CD8+ T cells from blood, taken at baseline. These receptors came from a human donor with classical Hodgkin lymphoma.

The chain recombines TRBV19 with TRBJ1-2; unclear D gene. V dropped 1 base and J dropped 3 bases, with 15 bases sitting between them. The CDR3 contains 16 residues. From germline, CDR1 is LNHDA and CDR2 SQIVND (reference sequence). The DNA for the CDR3 is TGTGCCAGTAGTATAGTACTGACGGGCGTCGACTATGGCTACACCTTC. This translates into CASSIVLTGVDYGYTF.

The chain uses TRBV4-2 and TRBJ2-5, with D hard to call. CDR1 LGHNA and CDR2 YNFKEQ come from the germline V gene. Trimming took 1 base from V and 4 from J, leaving 7 bases between them. CDR3 size: 13 residues. The chain's CDR3 is CASSQVGAETQYF. CDR3 DNA: TGTGCCAGCAGCCAAGTTGGTGCAGAGACCCAGTACTTC.

The rearrangement links TRBV9 to TRBJ2-3; TRBD2 might be the D (6 bases). The germline gives CDR1 SGDLS, CDR2 YYNGEE. The length of the CDR3 is 16 residues. The V end was cut by 4 bases, the J end by 0 bases, with 15 bases between. In nucleotides, the CDR3 is TGTGCCAGCAGCACCGGGACTCACGGGAGCACAGATACGCAGTATTTT. Translating gives CASSTGTHGSTDTQYF. Looking up the rest from reference TRBV9 and TRBJ2-3 gives the full variable domain: DSGVTQTPKHLITATGQRVTLRCSPRSGDLSVYWYQQSLDQGLQFLIQYYNGEERAKGNILERFSAQQFPDLHSELNLSSLELGDSALYFCASSTGTHGSTDTQYFGPGTRLTVL.

This rearrangement joins TRBV4-3 to TRBJ2-6; 8 bases fit TRBD1. V trimming: 3 bases; J trimming: 0 bases; junction bases outside the gene matches: 10. The CDR3 runs to 19 residues. CDR1 and CDR2 from the germline V gene are LGHNA and YSLEER. CDR3 in DNA: TGCGCCAGCAGCCAGCGCCGGGACAGGCCCCCCTCTGGGGCCAACGTCCTGACTTTC. It is translated as CASSQRRDRPPSGANVLTF.

The chain joins TRBV7-9 to TRBJ2-1, with 11 bases identical to TRBD2. Unmatched junction bases numbered 10, after V lost 5 bases and J lost 7 bases. The CDR3 consists of 16 residues. Looked up from germline, CDR1 is SEHNR and CDR2 is FQNEAQ (reference sequence). CDR3 sequence (DNA): TGTGCCAGCAGCCAACCCACTAGCGGGGGTTTAAATGAGCAGTTCTTC. Protein sequence: CASSQPTSGGLNEQFF.

Only one count was recorded for this clone. The chain combines TRBV6-1 with TRBJ1-2; D is possibly TRBD1 (6 bases). Trimming shortened V by 0 bases and J by 0 bases, and 11 bases separated the two germline ends. The CDR3 has 16 amino acids. Germline V gene sequence: CDR1 MNHNS, CDR2 SASEGT. The CDR3 DNA sequence: TGTGCCAGCAGTGAAGCGTGGACAGCGGCTAACTATGGCTACACCTTC. Amino acids: CASSEAWTAANYGYTF.

The chain is built from TRBV7-6 and TRBJ2-1; 13 bases match TRBD2. The ends lost 5 bases at V and 3 bases at J; junction bases unmatched: 7. The CDR3 contains 17 residues. Germline CDR1 is SGHVS and CDR2 is FNYEAQ. CDR3 nucleotide sequence: TGTGCCAGCAGCCTCGGACTAGCGGGGGCCCTCTACAATGAGCAGTTCTTC. It yields the protein CASSLGLAGALYNEQFF.

In its sample, this clone was seen a few times. The V call is TRBV14, the J call TRBJ1-1, with D possibly matching TRBD1 (6 bases). Trimming pared 7 bases from V and 2 bases from J, leaving 14 bases between. The CDR3 contains 14 residues. Germline CDR1 SGHDN, CDR2 FVKESK. The chain's CDR3 is CASTRGGVNTEAFF. For the CDR3, the DNA is TGTGCCAGCACCCGGGGGGGCGTCAACACTGAAGCTTTCTTT.

V gene TRBV27 combines with J gene TRBJ1-2; D unresolved. The CDR3 covers 13 residues. The germline V gene encodes CDR1 MNHEY and CDR2 SMNVEV (reference sequence). Trimming stripped 3 bases from V and 2 bases from J, with 7 bases between. CDR3 nucleotide sequence: TGTGCCAGCAGTTTCGGGGTAAACTATGGCTACACCTTC. As protein: CASSFGVNYGYTF.

This chain joins TRBV9 and TRBJ2-7; D possibly corresponds to TRBD1 (5 bases). This CDR3 has 15 amino acids. Germline V CDR1 and CDR2: SGDLS, YYNGEE. Trimming took 0 bases from V and 5 from J, leaving 15 bases between them. As DNA, the CDR3 is TGTGCCAGCAGCGTAGGTGGTTGGGGCCAGCACGAGCAGTACTTC. Amino acid sequence: CASSVGGWGQHEQYF.

The chain has TRBV2 and TRBJ2-7, with 7 bases fitting TRBD2. CDR3 length equals 13 residues. Germline CDR1 is SNHLY and CDR2 is FYNNEI. Losses at the gene ends were 7 bases for V and 0 bases for J; bases not matched to a gene: 3. CDR3 sequence (DNA): TGTGCCAGCACGGGGGGTTTCTCCTACGAGCAGTACTTC. Protein: CASTGGFSYEQYF. Together with reference TRBV2 and TRBJ2-7, the CDR3 gives the full variable domain: EPEVTQTPSHQVTQMGQEVILRCVPISNHLYFYWYRQILGQKVEFLVSFYNNEISEKSEIFDDQFSVERPDGSNFTLKIRSTKLEDSAMYFCASTGGFSYEQYFGPGTRLTVT.

The chain carries TRBV9 and TRBJ2-1, with 10 nucleotides matching TRBD2. V shed 5 bases, J shed 8 bases, and the junction held 7 bases outside the gene matches. The germline CDR1 and CDR2 sequences are SGDLS and YYNGEE. The CDR3 has 14 amino acids. The CDR3 DNA follows: TGTGCCAGCAGTATAGCGGGGGGAGGCTATGAGCAGTTCTTC. The encoded protein is CASSIAGGGYEQFF.

V gene TRBV29-1 combines with J gene TRBJ2-1; TRBD1 agrees at 10 bases. The J segment lost 6 bases and the V segment lost 0 bases, leaving 2 bases of the junction unmatched. CDR3 length: 14 amino acids. The germline V gene has CDR1 SQVTM and CDR2 ANQGSEA. The DNA of the CDR3 is TGCAGCGTTGAAGATTGGACAGGGGGCAATGAGCAGTTCTTC. It yields the protein CSVEDWTGGNEQFF.

Only a few counts were recorded for this clone. For the CDR3, the DNA is TGTGCCAGTAGTATCGGCCCCCGGGACTTTAGCAATCAGCCCCAGCATTTT. Translation gives CASSIGPRDFSNQPQHF. The V gene is TRBV19, the J gene TRBJ1-5; weak D call: TRBD1 (5 bases). There are 17 residues in the CDR3. V was trimmed by 3 bases and J by 0 bases, leaving 15 bases between them. The germline gives CDR1 LNHDA, CDR2 SQIVND (reference sequence).

The chain carries TRBV27 and TRBJ2-5; 7 bases line up with TRBD2. V dropped 0 bases and J dropped 7; count of bases not matched to a gene: 5. The length of the CDR3 is 14 residues. CDR1 MNHEY and CDR2 SMNVEV come from the germline V gene (reference sequence). The CDR3 DNA is TGTGCCAGCAGTTTATCCCGGGCGGGGGTGACCCAGTACTTC. Encoded protein: CASSLSRAGVTQYF.

The V and J genes are TRBV9 and TRBJ1-1, with no clear D. The CDR3 totals 16 residues. V lost 4 bases and J 6 bases, leaving 22 bases between the germline ends. Germline loops: CDR1 SGDLS, CDR2 YYNGEE. CDR3 amino acids: CASSPSNIKYRAEAFF. DNA for the CDR3: TGTGCCAGCAGCCCCAGCAACATTAAGTATCGCGCTGAAGCTTTCTTT.

The chain links TRBV4-3 to TRBJ2-7, with D unclear. CDR3 size: 15 residues. V was cut by 1 base and J by 3 bases, with 13 bases left in between. CDR1 and CDR2 (germline): LGHNA, YSLEER. The CDR3 loop is CASSQGAESSYEQYF. CDR3 coding DNA: TGCGCCAGCAGCCAAGGGGCAGAAAGCAGCTACGAGCAGTACTTC.

The chain has TRBV5-4 and TRBJ2-2; 8 bases map to TRBD2. With 4 bases clipped from V and 6 bases from J, the junction kept 5 bases outside the gene matches. Germline V gene sequence: CDR1 SGHNT, CDR2 YYREEE (reference sequence). The CDR3 is 14 amino acids. The CDR3 DNA is TGTGCCAGCAGCCCGACGGGGGGGGCCGGGGAGCTGTTTTTT. Amino acids: CASSPTGGAGELFF.

The V and J genes are TRBV9 and TRBJ2-7; either TRBD1 or TRBD2 may supply D (5 bases each). Germline V gives CDR1 SGDLS, CDR2 YYNGEE. V lost 3 bases, J lost 6 bases, and 16 bases lay in between. The CDR3 length is 14 residues. The DNA for the CDR3 is TGTGCCAGCAGCGAAGAGGGCCGGCAGGGCGAGCAGTACTTC. Translation gives CASSEEGRQGEQYF.

J is TRBJ2-1 and V is TRBV4-3; tentatively, D is TRBD2 (6 bases). The CDR3 sequence is 15 residues long. The V end lost 4 bases, the J end lost 7 bases, and 17 bases lay between the germline ends. Germline values: CDR1 LGHNA, CDR2 YSLEER. The DNA of the CDR3 is TGCGCCAGCAGCCCATGGTTGGGGGGAGGAAATGAGCAGTTCTTC. Protein sequence: CASSPWLGGGNEQFF.

The V call is TRBV7-6, the J call TRBJ2-1; 7 nucleotides match TRBD2. Trimming took 5 bases from V and 8 from J; bases not matched to a gene: 15. The CDR3 is made up of 16 amino acids. Germline-derived CDR1 and CDR2 are SGHVS and FNYEAQ. The CDR3 is CASSGIEAGTWDEQFF. In DNA form, the CDR3 reads TGTGCCAGCAGCGGCATAGAAGCGGGGACCTGGGATGAGCAGTTCTTC. Based on the CDR3 plus reference TRBV7-6 and TRBJ2-1, the full variable domain is GAGVSQSPRYKVTKRGQDVALRCDPISGHVSLYWYRQALGQGPEFLTYFNYEAQQDKSGLPNDRFSAERPEGSISTLTIQRTEQRDSAMYRCASSGIEAGTWDEQFFGPGTRLTVL.

This chain joins TRBV6-1 and TRBJ2-2; TRBD2 aligns across 11 bases. Germline V gene sequence: CDR1 MNHNS, CDR2 SASEGT. CDR3 length: 16 amino acids. Germline trimming cut 2 bases from V and 5 bases from J; bases unmatched to any gene: 4. The CDR3 is CASSEWASGGTGELFF. The DNA of the CDR3 is TGTGCCAGCAGTGAATGGGCTAGCGGGGGGACCGGGGAGCTGTTTTTT.

The DNA for the CDR3 is TGTGCCAGCAGCCAAAGGTACGAGCAGTACTTC. This translates into CASSQRYEQYF. This chain joins TRBV14 and TRBJ2-7, with D unclear. CDR1 and CDR2 (germline): SGHDN, FVKESK. The CDR3 is made up of 11 amino acids. Trimming cost V 2 bases and J 4 bases, with 3 bases left between them. The variable domain in full, with the rest retrieved from reference TRBV14 and TRBJ2-7, is EAGVTQFPSHSVIEKGQTVTLRCDPISGHDNLYWYRRVMGKEIKFLLHFVKESKQDESGMPNNRFLAERTGGTYSTLKVQPAELEDSGVYFCASSQRYEQYFGPGTRLTVT.

This clone was seen a handful of times. The chain links TRBV29-1 to TRBJ1-2; no clear D. This CDR3 is built from 14 residues. V lost 3 bases, J lost 1 base, and 12 bases lay in between. The germline V gene has CDR1 SQVTM and CDR2 ANQGSEA. The CDR3 DNA reads TGCAGCGTTGACCGGGATTGGTATAACTATGGCTACACCTTC. It translates to CSVDRDWYNYGYTF.